This TCR beta chain stems from a study of CXCR3-negative and CXCR3-positive naive CD8 T cells. Per the germline V gene, CDR1 is LNHDA and CDR2 is SQIVND (reference sequence). The CDR3 is made up of 14 amino acids. In preparing the TRB cDNA libraries, 5' RACE with UMI labels was used. Each CDR3 protein gets one entry in TCRdb, which reprocessed the 5' RACE reads and gives no DNA. The data include 100,000 to 150,000 distinct CDR3 sequences; the top ten clones carry approximately 0.5%. This clonotype was sampled from a human donor in good health. Some clones in this sample may be carry-over from other donors' samples. Sequencing input: naive CXCR3- CD8+ T cells from blood. Stated subset: CD45RO-CCR7+CD27+CD95- naive CD8+ T cells lacking CXCR3 (TNR3-). This chain joins TRBV19 and TRBJ2-2; the D call from TCRdb, TRBD1, cannot be confirmed without DNA. The CDR3 spells CASSILQGTGELFF.